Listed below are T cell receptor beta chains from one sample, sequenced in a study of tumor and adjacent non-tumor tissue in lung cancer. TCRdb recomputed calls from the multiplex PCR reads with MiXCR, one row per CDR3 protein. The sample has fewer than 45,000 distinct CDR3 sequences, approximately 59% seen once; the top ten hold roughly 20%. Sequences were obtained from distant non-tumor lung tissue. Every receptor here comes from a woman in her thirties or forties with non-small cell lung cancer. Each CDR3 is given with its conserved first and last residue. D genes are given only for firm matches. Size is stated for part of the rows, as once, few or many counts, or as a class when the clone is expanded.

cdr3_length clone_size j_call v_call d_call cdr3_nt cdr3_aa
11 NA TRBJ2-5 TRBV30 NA TGTGCCTGGAGTTTAGGGGGGACCCAGTACTTC CAWSLGGTQYF
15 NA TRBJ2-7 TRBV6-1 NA TGTGTCAGCACGGGGACATCCCTCGTTGATTACGAGCAGTACTTC CVSTGTSLVDYEQYF
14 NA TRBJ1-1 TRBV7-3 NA TGTGCCAGCAGATTCTCAGCCGGGGACACTGAAGCTTTCTTT CASRFSAGDTEAFF
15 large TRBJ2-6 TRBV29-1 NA TGCAGCGTTGATTCCGGGGGCTCTGGGGCCAACGTCCTGACTTTC CSVDSGGSGANVLTF
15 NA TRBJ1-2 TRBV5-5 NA TGTGCCAGCAGCCTGGAATCGGGGAAGGCCCACGGCTACACCTTC CASSLESGKAHGYTF
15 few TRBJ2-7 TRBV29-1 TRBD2 TGCAGCGTTGAGGGGGCTAGCGGGATTGGAGACGGGCAGTACTTC CSVEGASGIGDGQYF
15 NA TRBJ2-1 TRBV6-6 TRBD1 TGTGCCAGCAGAGCACCGGGACAGGGATTGCATGAGCAGTTCTTC CASRAPGQGLHEQFF
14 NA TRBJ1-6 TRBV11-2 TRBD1 TGTGCGAGCGACTCAGGGGGACCAAATTCACTCCTCCACTTT CASDSGGPNSLLHF
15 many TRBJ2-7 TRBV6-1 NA TGTGCCAGCAGTGAGCAGGGTGGATACATCTACGAGCAGTACTTC CASSEQGGYIYEQYF
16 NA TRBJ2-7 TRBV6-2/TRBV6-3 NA TGTGCCAGCAGTCACTCGTCAGGGTTTATGATTGGCGAGCATTACTTC CASSHSSGFMIGEHYF
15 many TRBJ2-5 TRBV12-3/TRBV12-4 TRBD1 TGTGCCAGCAGCCCTAAAGGGACAGTACAAGAGACCCAGTACTTC CASSPKGTVQETQYF
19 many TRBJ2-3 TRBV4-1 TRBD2 TGCGCCAGCAGCCACCCGGGACTAGCGGGGGGTCCATTCCGGAATACGCAGTATTTT CASSHPGLAGGPFRNTQYF
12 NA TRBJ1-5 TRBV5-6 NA TGTGCCAGCACTAAGGGGACAAATACGCAGCATTTT CASTKGTNTQHF
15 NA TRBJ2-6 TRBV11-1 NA TGTACCAGCAGCCTAGGGTCCGTTAGGGTCAGCGTCCTGACTTTC CTSSLGSVRVSVLTF
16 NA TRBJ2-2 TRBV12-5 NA TGTGCTAGTGGTTTCAGACCGGGACCTGACACCGGGGAGCCGTTTTTT CASGFRPGPDTGEPFF
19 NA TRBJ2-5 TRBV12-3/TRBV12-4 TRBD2 TGTGCCAGCACACCCCTTTGGGTAGCGGGGACATTCAGTCAAGAGACCCAGTACTTC CASTPLWVAGTFSQETQYF
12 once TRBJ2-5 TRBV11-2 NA TGTGCTATCAGCTCCCAGGAGGAGACCCAGTACTTC CAISSQEETQYF
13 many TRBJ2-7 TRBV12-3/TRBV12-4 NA TGTGCCAGCAGTTTAACAGGAAACTACGAGCAGTACTTC CASSLTGNYEQYF
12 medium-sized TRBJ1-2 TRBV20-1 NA TGCAGTGGGTGGTCAGGAGCCTGGGGCTACACCTTC CSGWSGAWGYTF
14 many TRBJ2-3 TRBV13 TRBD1 TGTGCCAGCAGCCGGGGACAGGACACAGATACGCAGTATTTT CASSRGQDTDTQYF
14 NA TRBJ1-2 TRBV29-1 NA TGCAGCGTGCCGAGGACAGCGGCGAGTGGAGGCTACGCCTTC CSVPRTAASGGYAF
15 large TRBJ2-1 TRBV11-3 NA TGTGCCAGCAGCTCCCGCCCCGGGGAGTACAATGAGCAGTTCTTC CASSSRPGEYNEQFF
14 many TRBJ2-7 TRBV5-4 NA TGTGCCAGCAGCTTCTGGGGGGCCGAGTTGGAGCAGTACTTC CASSFWGAELEQYF
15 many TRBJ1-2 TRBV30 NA TGTGCCTGGAGTGCTGGGCTGATCGAACTCTATGGCTACACCTTC CAWSAGLIELYGYTF
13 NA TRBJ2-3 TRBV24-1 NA TGTGCCACCAGTGACTTGACAACAGATACGCAGTATTTT CATSDLTTDTQYF
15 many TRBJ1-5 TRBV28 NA TGTGCCAGCAGGCCTCTTGATGCTAGCAATCAGCCCCAGCATTTT CASRPLDASNQPQHF
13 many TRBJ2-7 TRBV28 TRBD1 TGTGCCAGCAGGCCACAGGGGGTCTACGAGCAGTACTTC CASRPQGVYEQYF
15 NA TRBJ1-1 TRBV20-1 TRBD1 TGCAGTGCCAGGGGGGTGAGGGGCCGAGGAACTGAAGCTTTCTTT CSARGVRGRGTEAFF
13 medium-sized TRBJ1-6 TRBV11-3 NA TGTGCCAGCAACCATGGGGAGAATTCACCCCTCCACTTT CASNHGENSPLHF
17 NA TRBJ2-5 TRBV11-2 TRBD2 TGTACCGGCAGCTTGCGAATCGGGGGGGCCCTCTGGGAGACTCAGTACTTC CTGSLRIGGALWETQYF
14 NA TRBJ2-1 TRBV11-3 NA TGTGCCAGCAGCGAAGACGGGTTCTACAATGAGCAGTCATTC CASSEDGFYNEQSF
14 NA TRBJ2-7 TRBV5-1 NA TGCGCCAGCAGCTTGGATGGTGGCACCTACGAGCAGTACTTC CASSLDGGTYEQYF
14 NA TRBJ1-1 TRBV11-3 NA TGTGCCAGCACCTTACACAGAGGGGACTCTGAAGCTTTCTTT CASTLHRGDSEAFF
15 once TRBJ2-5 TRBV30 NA TGTACCTGCAACCCATATGAACTTCGTAGGGGGACCCAGTACTTC CTCNPYELRRGTQYF
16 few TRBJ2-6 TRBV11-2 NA TGTACCAGCAGCTGGTCAGATCTCTCTGGGGCCAACGTCTTGACCTTC CTSSWSDLSGANVLTF
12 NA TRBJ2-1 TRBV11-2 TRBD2 TGTGACAGCAACCATAGCGGGAGTCACGAGATCTTC CDSNHSGSHEIF
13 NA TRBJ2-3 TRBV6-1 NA TGTGCCAGCATTCGACTCATCCCTGATACGCAATATTTT CASIRLIPDTQYF
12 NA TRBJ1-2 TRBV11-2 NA TGTGTCAGCAGAGCGGATCTGGGGGGCTACACCTTC CVSRADLGGYTF
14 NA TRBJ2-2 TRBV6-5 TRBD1 TGTGCCAACAGCCCGACAGGGGGCACCGGGGAGCTGTTTTTT CANSPTGGTGELFF
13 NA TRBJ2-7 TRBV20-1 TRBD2 TGCAGTGGACTAGCGGGAGGCGCCTACGAGCAGTACTTC CSGLAGGAYEQYF
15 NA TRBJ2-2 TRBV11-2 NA TGTGCCAGCAGACAACCAGGGGCGGACACCGGGGAGCTGTTTTTT CASRQPGADTGELFF
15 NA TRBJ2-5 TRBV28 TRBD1 TGTGCCAGCGGAAATTCTCGAGGGCAGGGGGAGACTCAGTACTTC CASGNSRGQGETQYF
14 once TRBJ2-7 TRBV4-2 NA TGTGCCAGCAGCCATGGGGCGAGACACCCAAATGCCTACTTC CASSHGARHPNAYF
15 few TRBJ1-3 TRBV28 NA TGTGCCAGCAGTTTTAGGCACAGCTCTGGAAACACCATATATTTT CASSFRHSSGNTIYF
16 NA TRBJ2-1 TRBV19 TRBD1 TGTGCCAGTAGTATCGGCAGGGCAGGGGGTGGCAATGAGCAGTTCTTC CASSIGRAGGGNEQFF
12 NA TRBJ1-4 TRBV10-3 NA TGTGCCGTCGGGGGACGCGATGAAAAACTGTTTTTT CAVGGRDEKLFF
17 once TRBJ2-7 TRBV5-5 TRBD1 TGTGCCAGCAGTCGGACAGGGCCCAAAGTTCGATCCTACGAGCAGTACTTC CASSRTGPKVRSYEQYF
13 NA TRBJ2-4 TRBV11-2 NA TGTGACAGCAGCATAAGACAGAAGAACATTCAGTACTTC CDSSIRQKNIQYF
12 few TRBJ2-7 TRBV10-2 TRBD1 TGCGCCACCACCGACAGGGCCCACGTGCAGTACTTC CATTDRAHVQYF
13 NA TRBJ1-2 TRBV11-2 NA TGTGGCAGCAACTTAGATTTGGGGTTTGGCTACACCTTC CGSNLDLGFGYTF
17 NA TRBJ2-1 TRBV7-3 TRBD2 TGTGCCAGCAGCCCGACAGCGGTTAGCGGGGGTTTTGAGGAGCAGTTCTTC CASSPTAVSGGFEEQFF
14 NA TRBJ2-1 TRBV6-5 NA TGTGCCAGCAAGAGGGACTGGGGCTACAATGAACAGTTCTTC CASKRDWGYNEQFF
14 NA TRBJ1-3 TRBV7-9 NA TGTGCCAGCAGCTTAGGGGACAACCGAAACACCATATATTTT CASSLGDNRNTIYF